This is a list of T cell receptor beta chains from one sample in a study of T cell responses to AZD1222 COVID-19 vaccine. Using immunoSEQ multiplex PCR, the repertoire was profiled, and TCRdb retains in-frame clones only, with some absent. The sample has 80,000 to 90,000 clones, about 92% seen once. The sample here was peripheral blood, taken on day 0 of AZD1222 vaccination. All receptors derive from an adult in good health. Both conserved end residues are part of each CDR3. The D gene is left open where the match is weak. Clone size is stated in some rows and not others, as once, few, many or a class when expanded.

NA	TRBV5-1	NA	TRBJ1-6	TGCGCCAGCAGCTTGGGTACCCTCTATAATTCACCCCTCCACTTT	CASSLGTLYNSPLHF
TRBD2	TRBV9	NA	TRBJ2-2	TGTGCCAGCAGCGTATCAGGCGGGAGGGCCGACACCGGGGAGCTGTTTTTT	CASSVSGGRADTGELFF
TRBD2	TRBV7-2	NA	TRBJ2-7	TGTGCCAGCAGCTTACTAGCGGGGGACTCCTACGAGCAGTACTTC	CASSLLAGDSYEQYF
TRBD2	TRBV15	NA	TRBJ2-7	TGTGCCACCAGCAGAGGTTCGGGCGGGAGAGCTTACGAGCAGTACTTC	CATSRGSGGRAYEQYF
NA	TRBV19	NA	TRBJ2-7	TGTGCCAGTAGTACTCCGGGACCGGCCTACGAGCAGTACTTC	CASSTPGPAYEQYF
TRBD2	TRBV7-9	NA	TRBJ2-1	TGTGCCAGCAGCTTACGGCCGGGACTAGGGGGGAATGAGCAGTTCTTC	CASSLRPGLGGNEQFF
NA	TRBV5-1	NA	TRBJ2-5	TGCGCCAGCAGCTTGCCTGGGCAAGAGACCCAGTACTTC	CASSLPGQETQYF
TRBD1	TRBV12-3/TRBV12-4	few	TRBJ2-3	TGTGCCAGCAGTTTCGACAGGGCGGATACGCAGTATTTT	CASSFDRADTQYF
NA	TRBV28	NA	TRBJ2-7	TGTGCCACCAATAACGCGGGGAGGTACGAGCAGTACTTC	CATNNAGRYEQYF
NA	TRBV2	NA	TRBJ2-5	TGTGCCAGCGATTTCCAGAAAGAGACCCAGTACTTC	CASDFQKETQYF
NA	TRBV5-1	NA	TRBJ2-5	TGCGCCAGCAGCCCCCTGGGGGTGAGCGGGGAGACCCAGTACTTC	CASSPLGVSGETQYF
TRBD1	TRBV28	NA	TRBJ1-5	TGTGCCAGCAGTTTTCACGGACAGGGAGGACATCAGCCCCAGCATTTT	CASSFHGQGGHQPQHF
NA	TRBV27	once	TRBJ1-6	TGTGCCAGCAGTGAAGGACTTTACTCACCCCTCCACTTT	CASSEGLYSPLHF
TRBD2	TRBV9	NA	TRBJ2-1	TGTGCCAGCAGCGCCCCCGGGACTAGCGTTGTGAATGAGCAGTTCTTC	CASSAPGTSVVNEQFF